These T cell receptor beta chains were read from a single sample in a study of T cell responses to AZD1222 COVID-19 vaccine. Sequencing used immunoSEQ multiplex PCR; TCRdb keeps in-frame clones, though not all of them. The data show 150,000 to 180,000 clones, about 86% seen once. The specimen was peripheral blood, collected on day 0 of MenACWY control vaccination. Source of these receptors: an adult in good health. Both conserved end residues are part of each CDR3. The D gene is left open where the match is weak. A clone size is listed for some rows: how often the clone was seen (once, few, many), or a class if it is expanded.

d_call j_call clone_size v_call cdr3_nt cdr3_aa
TRBD2 TRBJ2-2 . TRBV28 TGTGCCAGCAGTTTGGAGGCGGGGGGAAGAACCGGGGAGCTGTTTTTT CASSLEAGGRTGELFF
. TRBJ1-1 . TRBV5-1 TGCGCCAGCAGCTTGTCCGGGTCCAACACTGAAGCTTTCTTT CASSLSGSNTEAFF
. TRBJ1-6 . TRBV4-1 TGCGCCAGCAGCCAAGAACAAAGGGCAGGGCGATCACCCCTCCACTTT CASSQEQRAGRSPLHF
. TRBJ2-2 . TRBV2 TGTGCCAGCCGTGTACAGGGCTTCGGGGAGCTGTTTTTT CASRVQGFGELFF
TRBD1 TRBJ1-1 . TRBV18 TGTGCCAGCTCAACGAACAGGGGTATAAACACTGAAGCTTTCTTT CASSTNRGINTEAFF
. TRBJ1-6 . TRBV2 TGTGCCAGCACCCCCCGGGCCGGGAATTCACCCCTCCACTTT CASTPRAGNSPLHF
. TRBJ1-5 . TRBV28 TGTGCCAGCAGTTTATTGGGCAGAGTTGTGACCGGAAGCAATCAGCCCCAGCATTTT CASSLLGRVVTGSNQPQHF
TRBD2 TRBJ2-1 . TRBV29-1 TGCAGCGTTGAGCTCGTTCAGCGGGAGATCCACAATGAGCAGTTCTTC CSVELVQREIHNEQFF
TRBD2 TRBJ2-7 . TRBV11-2 TGTGCCAGCAGTCCCTGGGGTGGGCGGGAGGCTTCCTACGAGCAGTACTTC CASSPWGGREASYEQYF
. TRBJ1-2 . TRBV3-1/TRBV3-2 TGTGCCAGCGGCTCCGGCTTTAACTATGGCTACACCTTC CASGSGFNYGYTF
. TRBJ2-3 . TRBV15 TGTGCCACCAGCAGCGGGGGCACAGATACGCAGTATTTT CATSSGGTDTQYF
. TRBJ1-3 . TRBV19 TGTGCCAGTTCCCAACTCCGGGGGCAGAGCTCTGGAAACACCATATATTTT CASSQLRGQSSGNTIYF
TRBD1 TRBJ2-2 once TRBV11-2 TGTGCCAGCAGCTCCTGGGACAGCTTCGGGGAGCTGTTTTTT CASSSWDSFGELFF
. TRBJ1-5 . TRBV19 TGTGCCAGTGGGGCACTGGGGCCTGGGGGCAATCAGCCCCAGCATTTT CASGALGPGGNQPQHF
. TRBJ2-7 . TRBV9 TGTGCCAGCAGCGTAGGTGGACAGGGAGGGCACGAGCAGTACTTC CASSVGGQGGHEQYF
. TRBJ1-5 . TRBV5-1 TGCGCCAGCAGCTCGGGTGGCAATCAGCCCCAGCATTTT CASSSGGNQPQHF
TRBD2 TRBJ2-3 . TRBV18 TGTGCCAGCTCGCAACAAACTAGCGGGAGCACAGATACGCAGTATTTT CASSQQTSGSTDTQYF
. TRBJ1-1 . TRBV21-1 TGTGCCAGCAGCAAATACGGGTCCATTGGGGGGCCCCCTGAAGCTTTCTTT CASSKYGSIGGPPEAFF
. TRBJ1-2 . TRBV5-5 TGTGCCAGCAGCTTTATCCGGGACACGCCTAACTATGGCTACACCTTC CASSFIRDTPNYGYTF
. TRBJ2-5 . TRBV6-6 TGTGCCAGCACTCTACACTACTTAGAGACCCAGTACTTC CASTLHYLETQYF
. TRBJ1-1 . TRBV9 TGTGCCAGCAGCGCGGTGGACGGCCCGAACACTGAAGCTTTCTTT CASSAVDGPNTEAFF
TRBD2 TRBJ2-1 once TRBV5-1 TGCGCCAGCAGCTCCGGACTAGCGGGACTCAATGAGCAGTTCTTC CASSSGLAGLNEQFF
TRBD2 TRBJ2-1 . TRBV6-6 TGTGCCAGCAGTCAGACGGAACTAGCGGGGGGGCTCCGCTCCTACAATGAGCAGTTCTTC CASSQTELAGGLRSYNEQFF
. TRBJ1-4 . TRBV28 TGTGCCAGCGCAGTGACAGGCTGGGCTGCAAATGAAAAACTGTTTTTT CASAVTGWAANEKLFF
. TRBJ2-3 . TRBV6-6 TGTGCCAGCAGTTTATATTCGACCGGGGATACGCAGTATTTT CASSLYSTGDTQYF
. TRBJ2-2 once TRBV9 TGTGCCAGCACCCGCACTGCGGCCGGGGAGCTGTTTTTT CASTRTAAGELFF
. TRBJ1-5 once TRBV4-3 TGCGCCAGCAGCCAACAGGCTAATCAGCCCCAGCATTTT CASSQQANQPQHF
. TRBJ2-5 once TRBV30 TGTGCCTGGAGTCTCGGTCCCCTAGGAGAGACCCAGTACTTC CAWSLGPLGETQYF
. TRBJ1-6 . TRBV7-2 TGTGCCAGCCTTCTTCGGGACATCGGAAATTCACCCCTCCACTTT CASLLRDIGNSPLHF
. TRBJ1-1 . TRBV7-9 TGTGCCAGCAGCTCCTTCGTTGGGACCCTCGCTGAAGCTTTCTTT CASSSFVGTLAEAFF
TRBD1 TRBJ1-1 . TRBV5-1 TGCGCCAGCAGCTCAAGGGGGCAGGGGAACACTGAAGCTTTCTTT CASSSRGQGNTEAFF
. TRBJ1-4 . TRBV6-2/TRBV6-3 TGTGCCAGCAGTTACCTGAATAGGCCGGGGTTCGCAACTAATGAAAAACTGTTTTTT CASSYLNRPGFATNEKLFF
. TRBJ1-4 . TRBV27 TGTGCCAGCAGTTTTTCAGGACAAAAACTGTTTTTT CASSFSGQKLFF
TRBD1 TRBJ1-2 . TRBV29-1 TGCAGCGTTGGACCCGGGACAGGGACCCATGGCTACACCTTC CSVGPGTGTHGYTF
TRBD2 TRBJ2-7 . TRBV29-1 TGCAGCGTTGAGACTAGCGGGAAAGTGAGCGAGCAGTACTTC CSVETSGKVSEQYF
. TRBJ1-1 . TRBV3-1/TRBV3-2 TGTGCCAGCAGCCAAGCGGGAGGTAACACTGAAGCTTTCTTT CASSQAGGNTEAFF
TRBD2 TRBJ2-1 . TRBV7-3 TGTGCCAGCAGGATGGAGGGAGGGGTAAATGAGCAGTTCTTC CASRMEGGVNEQFF
TRBD2 TRBJ2-1 . TRBV19 TGTGCCAGTAGTATAGAGCGGGGGAGATACAATGAGCAGTTCTTC CASSIERGRYNEQFF
. TRBJ1-5 . TRBV5-5 TGTGCCAGCAGCTTAGGGGATCAGCCCCAGCATTTT CASSLGDQPQHF
TRBD2 TRBJ2-3 . TRBV7-3 TGTGCCAGCAGCTTACGGGCGGGAGGGAGCACAGATACGCAGTATTTT CASSLRAGGSTDTQYF
TRBD1 TRBJ1-1 few TRBV6-1 TGTGCCAGCAGTGGGTTTTGGGACAGGGAGCGGAGTAGCACTGAAGCTTTCTTT CASSGFWDRERSSTEAFF
. TRBJ1-5 few TRBV15 TGTGCCACCAGCCGGGGAGACAGGAAGTGGGATCAGCCCCAGCATTTT CATSRGDRKWDQPQHF
. TRBJ2-7 . TRBV18 TGTGCCAGCTCACCAAGGTCTCGGCAGGCGGAGCAGTACTTC CASSPRSRQAEQYF
. TRBJ1-2 . TRBV11-2 TGTGCCAGCAGCCAAGCCGGGACAAACTATGGCTACACCTTC CASSQAGTNYGYTF
TRBD1 TRBJ2-7 . TRBV6-5 TGTGCCAGCAGTTACCCGGACAGGGTCCACGAGCAGTACTTC CASSYPDRVHEQYF
. TRBJ1-2 . TRBV7-2 TGTGCCAGCAGGCTTCCCCGAGGGGCGCAGAGTGGCTACACCTTC CASRLPRGAQSGYTF
. TRBJ2-7 . TRBV19 TGTGCCCGACAAGCCTACGAGCAGTACTTC CARQAYEQYF
TRBD1 TRBJ1-1 . TRBV7-2 TGTGCCAGCAGCCAGCACCGACAGGGTGCCACTGAAGCTTTCTTT CASSQHRQGATEAFF
. TRBJ2-1 . TRBV4-2 TGTGCCAGCAGCCAAGAGGGGACCTCCAATGAGCAGTTCTTC CASSQEGTSNEQFF
. TRBJ1-5 . TRBV2 TGTGCCAGCAGGGGGGAGTATGGTCAGCCCCAGCATTTT CASRGEYGQPQHF
. TRBJ2-7 . TRBV7-2 TGTGCCAGCAGCTTATTGGATAGTTACGAGCAGTACTTC CASSLLDSYEQYF
. TRBJ2-2 . TRBV18 TGTGCCAGCTCACCACCGAGTGGGCGGGGTAAAGAAACCGGGGAGCTGTTTTTT CASSPPSGRGKETGELFF
. TRBJ1-2 . TRBV27 TGTGCCAGCAGCATAACATTTTCAGCTAACTATGGCTACACCTTC CASSITFSANYGYTF
. TRBJ2-2 few TRBV4-1 TGCGCCAGCAGCCAAGAACAGGCCGGGGAGCTGTTTTTT CASSQEQAGELFF
. TRBJ1-2 . TRBV27 TGTGCCAGCAGTTTATCAAGGGGGGGCGCGGATGGCTACACCTTC CASSLSRGGADGYTF
TRBD2 TRBJ2-7 . TRBV19 TGTGCCACTACCCCGGGACTAGCGGGTGAGCTACGAGTGCAGTACTTC CATTPGLAGELRVQYF
. TRBJ1-1 . TRBV3-1/TRBV3-2 TGTGCCAGCAGCCAAGATAAAGCGGCGTACCGTATGAACACTGAAGCTTTCTTT CASSQDKAAYRMNTEAFF
TRBD1 TRBJ1-1 once TRBV19 TGTGCCAGTAGTAGCCAGGGGGCAGCCACTGAAGCTTTCTTT CASSSQGAATEAFF
TRBD2 TRBJ2-3 . TRBV5-5 TGTGCCAGCAGCTTGGAGGGGCGGGGGGCTGGAGATACGCAGTATTTT CASSLEGRGAGDTQYF